This TCR beta chain was recorded in a study of radiation and T cells in renal cell carcinoma. Sequencing used immunoSEQ multiplex PCR; TCRdb keeps in-frame clones, though not all of them. The repertoire holds 130,000 or so clones, less than 85% seen once, with under 30% in the top ten. Time point meaning: baseline pretreatment blood. Treatment given: 15 Gy SBRT to primary tumor, nephrectomy 4 weeks later. Points from the study as a whole: In blood, top tumor clones expanded by 2 weeks, shrinking by 4.

Regarding this clone: As yet, its antigen is unknown.

The germline gives CDR1 SGHDT, CDR2 YYEEEE. The CDR3 is 16 residues long. V shed 4 bases and J shed 2 bases, with 18 bases lying between them. Sequences were derived from blood, sampled from a patient whose treatment included radiotherapy and nephrectomy. This sequence joins TRBV5-6 and TRBJ2-5; D may match TRBD1 or TRBD2 (5 bases each). This clonotype was obtained from a woman aged 45-65 years with renal cell carcinoma. The CDR3 protein is CASSRYRDDRQETQYF. CDR3 coding DNA: TGTGCCAGCAGCCGGTACCGGGACGACCGTCAAGAGACCCAGTACTTC.